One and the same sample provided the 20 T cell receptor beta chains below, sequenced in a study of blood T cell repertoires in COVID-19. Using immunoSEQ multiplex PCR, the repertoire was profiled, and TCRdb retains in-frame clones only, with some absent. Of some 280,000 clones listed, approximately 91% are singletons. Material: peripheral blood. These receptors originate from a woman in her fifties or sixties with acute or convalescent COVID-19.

CDR3 protein: CASSYAGKYSNQPQHF. CDR3 nucleotide sequence: TGTGCCAGCAGTTACGCGGGAAAATATAGCAATCAGCCCCAGCATTTT. The V call is TRBV6-2 or TRBV6-3, the J call TRBJ1-5; D call uncertain. The germline gives CDR1 MNHEY, CDR2 SVGEGT. This CDR3 spans 16 amino acids. V was clipped by 2 bases and J by 0 bases, with 11 bases between them.

The CDR3, as DNA: TGTGCCAGCAGCGTTGAGGTGCAGAGTTTTTCGGCGGGTGGGGGCTACACCTTC. Residues: CASSVEVQSFSAGGGYTF. V and J are TRBV9 and TRBJ1-2; D not resolved. The length of the CDR3 is 18 residues. Trimming shortened V by 2 bases and J by 8 bases, and 28 bases separated the two germline ends. Germline lookup yields CDR1 SGDLS and CDR2 YYNGEE.

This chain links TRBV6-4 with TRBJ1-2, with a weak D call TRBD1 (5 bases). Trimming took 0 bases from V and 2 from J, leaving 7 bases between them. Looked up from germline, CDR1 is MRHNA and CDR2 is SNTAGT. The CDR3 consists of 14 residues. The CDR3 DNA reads TGTGCCAGCAGTGACTCGAAGGGGAACTATGGCTACACCTTC. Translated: CASSDSKGNYGYTF.

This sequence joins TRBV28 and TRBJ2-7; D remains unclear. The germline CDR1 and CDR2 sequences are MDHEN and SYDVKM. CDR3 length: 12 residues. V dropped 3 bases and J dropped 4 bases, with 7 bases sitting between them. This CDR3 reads CASSFVLYEQYF. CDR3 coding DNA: TGTGCCAGCAGTTTCGTCCTATACGAGCAGTACTTC. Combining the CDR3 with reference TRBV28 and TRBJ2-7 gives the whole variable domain DVKVTQSSRYLVKRTGEKVFLECVQDMDHENMFWYRQDPGLGLRLIYFSYDVKMKEKGDIPEGYSVSREKKERFSLILESASTNQTSMYLCASSFVLYEQYFGPGTRLTVT.

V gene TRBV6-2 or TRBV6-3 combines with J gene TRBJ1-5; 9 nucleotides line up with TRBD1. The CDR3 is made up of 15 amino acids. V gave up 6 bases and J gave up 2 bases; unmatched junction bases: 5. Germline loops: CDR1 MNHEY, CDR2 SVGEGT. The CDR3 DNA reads TGTGCCAGCAGCAAGACAGGGGGTGGCAATCAGCCCCAGCATTTT. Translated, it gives CASSKTGGGNQPQHF.

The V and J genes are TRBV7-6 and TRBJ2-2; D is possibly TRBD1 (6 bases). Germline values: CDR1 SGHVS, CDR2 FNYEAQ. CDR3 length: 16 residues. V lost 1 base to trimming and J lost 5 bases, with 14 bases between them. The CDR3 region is CASSLGGTGRTGELFF. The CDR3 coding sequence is TGTGCCAGCAGCTTAGGGGGAACAGGGCGAACCGGGGAGCTGTTTTTT. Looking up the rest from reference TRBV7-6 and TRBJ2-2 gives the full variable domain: GAGVSQSPRYKVTKRGQDVALRCDPISGHVSLYWYRQALGQGPEFLTYFNYEAQQDKSGLPNDRFSAERPEGSISTLTIQRTEQRDSAMYRCASSLGGTGRTGELFFGEGSRLTVL.

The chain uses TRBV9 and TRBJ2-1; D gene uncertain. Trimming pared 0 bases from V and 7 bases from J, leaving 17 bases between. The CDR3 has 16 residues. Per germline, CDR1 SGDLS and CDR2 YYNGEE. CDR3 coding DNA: TGTGCCAGCAGCGTAGCCACTTGGGCCCCGGCGAATGAGCAGTTCTTC. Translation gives CASSVATWAPANEQFF.

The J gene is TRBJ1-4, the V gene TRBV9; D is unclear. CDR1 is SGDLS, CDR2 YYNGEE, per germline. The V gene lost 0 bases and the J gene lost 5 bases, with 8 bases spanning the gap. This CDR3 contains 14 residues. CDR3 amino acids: CASSVGAGNEKLFF. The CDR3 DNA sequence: TGTGCCAGCAGCGTAGGGGCAGGAAATGAAAAACTGTTTTTT.

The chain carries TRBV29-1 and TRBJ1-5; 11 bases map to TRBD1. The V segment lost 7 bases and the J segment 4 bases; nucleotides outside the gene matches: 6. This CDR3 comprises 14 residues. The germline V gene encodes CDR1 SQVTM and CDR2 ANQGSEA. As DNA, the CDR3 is TGCAGCGCAGCGGGACAGGGGGGTAATCAGCCCCAGCATTTT. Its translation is CSAAGQGGNQPQHF. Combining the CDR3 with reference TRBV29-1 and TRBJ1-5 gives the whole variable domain SAVISQKPSRDICQRGTSLTIQCQVDSQVTMMFWYRQQPGQSLTLIATANQGSEATYESGFVIDKFPISRPNLTFSTLTVSNMSPEDSSIYLCSAAGQGGNQPQHFGDGTRLSIL.

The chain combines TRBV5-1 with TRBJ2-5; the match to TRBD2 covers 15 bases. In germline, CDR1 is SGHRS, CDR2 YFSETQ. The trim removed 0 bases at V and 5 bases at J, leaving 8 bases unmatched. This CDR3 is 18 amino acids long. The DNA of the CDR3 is TGCGCCAGCAGCTTGGAATGGACTAGCGGGGGGGCCGGGGAGACCCAGTACTTC. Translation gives CASSLEWTSGGAGETQYF.

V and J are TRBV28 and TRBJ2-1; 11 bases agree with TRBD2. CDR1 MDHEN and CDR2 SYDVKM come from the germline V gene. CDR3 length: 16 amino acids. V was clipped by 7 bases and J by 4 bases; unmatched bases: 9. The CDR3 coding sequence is TGTGCCAGCACAAGTTCAGGGACTAGCGGTTACAATGAGCAGTTCTTC. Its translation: CASTSSGTSGYNEQFF.

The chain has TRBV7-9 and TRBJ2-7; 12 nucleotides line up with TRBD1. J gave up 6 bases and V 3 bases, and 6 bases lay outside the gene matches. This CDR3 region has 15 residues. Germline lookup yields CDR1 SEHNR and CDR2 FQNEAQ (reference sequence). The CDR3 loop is CASSLGQGAVGEQYF. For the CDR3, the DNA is TGTGCCAGCAGCTTGGGACAGGGGGCTGTTGGCGAGCAGTACTTC.

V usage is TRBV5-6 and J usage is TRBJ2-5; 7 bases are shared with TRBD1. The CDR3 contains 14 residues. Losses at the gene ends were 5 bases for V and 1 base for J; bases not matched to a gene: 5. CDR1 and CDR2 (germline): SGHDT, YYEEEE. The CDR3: CASSSGQVQETQYF. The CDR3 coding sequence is TGTGCCAGCAGTTCTGGACAGGTCCAAGAGACCCAGTACTTC. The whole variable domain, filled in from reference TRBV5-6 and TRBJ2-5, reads DAGVTQSPTHLIKTRGQQVTLRCSPKSGHDTVSWYQQALGQGPQFIFQYYEEEERQRGNFPDRFSGHQFPNYSSELNVNALLLGDSALYLCASSSGQVQETQYFGPGTRLLVL.

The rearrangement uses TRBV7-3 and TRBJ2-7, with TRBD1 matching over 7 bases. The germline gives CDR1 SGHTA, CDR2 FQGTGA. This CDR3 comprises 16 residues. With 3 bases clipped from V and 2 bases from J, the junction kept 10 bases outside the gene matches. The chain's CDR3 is CASSFKFDREPYEQYF. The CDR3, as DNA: TGTGCCAGCAGCTTCAAATTCGACAGGGAACCCTACGAGCAGTACTTC.

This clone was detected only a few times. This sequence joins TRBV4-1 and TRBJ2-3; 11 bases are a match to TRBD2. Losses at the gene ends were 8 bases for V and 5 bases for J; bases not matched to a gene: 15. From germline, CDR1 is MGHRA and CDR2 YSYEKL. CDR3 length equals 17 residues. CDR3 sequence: CASSFPLAGGRLDTQYF. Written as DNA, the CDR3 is TGCGCCAGCTCCTTCCCCTTAGCGGGGGGGCGCTTAGATACGCAGTATTTT.

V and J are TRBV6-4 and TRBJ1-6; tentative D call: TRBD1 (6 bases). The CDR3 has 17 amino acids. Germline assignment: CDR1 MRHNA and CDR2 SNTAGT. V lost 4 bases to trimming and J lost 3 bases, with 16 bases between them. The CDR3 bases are TGTGCCAGCAGTGGGACAGTCTCCGGAATCTATAATTCACCCCTCCACTTT. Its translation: CASSGTVSGIYNSPLHF.

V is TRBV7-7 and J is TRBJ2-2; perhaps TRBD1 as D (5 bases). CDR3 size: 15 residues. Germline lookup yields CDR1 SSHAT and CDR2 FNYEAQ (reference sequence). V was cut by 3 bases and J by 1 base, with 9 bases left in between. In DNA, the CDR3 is TGTGCCAGCAGCTTGGGGCCGTTGAACACCGGGGAGCTGTTTTTT. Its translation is CASSLGPLNTGELFF.

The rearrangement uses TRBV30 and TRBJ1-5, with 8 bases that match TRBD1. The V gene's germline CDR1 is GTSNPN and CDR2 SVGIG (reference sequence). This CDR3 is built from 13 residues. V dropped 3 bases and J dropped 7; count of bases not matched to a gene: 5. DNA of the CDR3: TGTGCCTGGAGCGGACAGGGAAGGCAGCCCCAGCATTTT. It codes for CAWSGQGRQPQHF.

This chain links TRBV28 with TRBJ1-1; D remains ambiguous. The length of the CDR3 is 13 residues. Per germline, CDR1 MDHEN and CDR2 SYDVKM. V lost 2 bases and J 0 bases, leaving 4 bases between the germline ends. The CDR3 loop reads CASSLKLNTEAFF. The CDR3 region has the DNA TGTGCCAGCAGTTTAAAGCTGAACACTGAAGCTTTCTTT.

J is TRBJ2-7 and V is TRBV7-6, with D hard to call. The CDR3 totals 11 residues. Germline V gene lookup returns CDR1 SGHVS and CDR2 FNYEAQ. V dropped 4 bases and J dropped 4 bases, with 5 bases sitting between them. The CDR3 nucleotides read TGTGCCAGCAGCTCCTATTACGAGCAGTACTTC. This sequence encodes CASSSYYEQYF. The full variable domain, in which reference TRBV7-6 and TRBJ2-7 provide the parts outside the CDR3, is GAGVSQSPRYKVTKRGQDVALRCDPISGHVSLYWYRQALGQGPEFLTYFNYEAQQDKSGLPNDRFSAERPEGSISTLTIQRTEQRDSAMYRCASSSYYEQYFGPGTRLTVT.